Sequencing of this T cell receptor beta chain was carried out in a study of cytomegalovirus exposure and HLA in healthy donors. At the level of the study: For the approximately 430 genotyped donors, roughly 80% fell within the Caucasian-associated ancestry cluster.

General study results and limits: Other equally common chains were less clonally expanded than HLA-associated TCR beta chains, a later analysis showed.

Trimming pared 0 bases from V and 6 bases from J, leaving 12 bases between. This CDR3 region has 14 residues. Germline loops: CDR1 SGHAT, CDR2 FQNNGV. Researchers ran the PCR with 60 Vbeta and 13 Jbeta primers. The repertoire was sequenced with immunoSEQ multiplex PCR; TCRdb's copy has only in-frame clones and lacks some. This sample has about 120,000 clones; more than 60% occur once, and the top ten carry less than 3.5%. As for this clone: What it recognizes is unknown.

Material for sequencing was PBMCs. V usage is TRBV11-2 and J usage is TRBJ2-7, with D maybe TRBD1 (5 bases). This TCR was sampled from a female donor in good health and CMV-seronegative. The CDR3 is CASSLDQGRREQYF. The CDR3 DNA reads as TGTGCCAGCAGCTTAGACCAGGGAAGACGCGAGCAGTACTTC.